Listed here are 26 T cell receptor beta chains from one sample, sequenced in a study of blood T cells in healthy people across ages. With a J-beta primer mix and a sample-barcoded 5' primer, a second PCR ran about 7 to 12 cycles. TCRdb fed the 5' RACE reads into MiXCR, producing one record per CDR3 protein. The sample includes just under 750,000 distinct CDR3 sequences, 22% seen only once; the top ten take roughly 22%. Sequencing was done on a sample of blood. The receptors come from a man between 65 and 85 years old in good health.

The V and J genes are TRBV12-3 or TRBV12-4 and TRBJ1-5; 7 nucleotides align to TRBD1. After removal of 7 bases from V and 1 base from J, the junction contained 7 bases not matched to a gene. This CDR3 spans 15 amino acids. The CDR3 loop reads CASNSQGTSNQPQHF. The DNA for the CDR3 is TGTGCCAGCAACTCACAGGGGACCAGCAATCAGCCCCAGCATTTT.

This clonotype was found many times. The genes are TRBV2 and TRBJ1-2; 7 bases align to TRBD1. The V segment lost 11 bases and the J segment 4 bases; nucleotides outside the gene matches: 7. The CDR3 has 12 amino acids. CDR1 and CDR2 (germline): SNHLY, FYNNEI. CDR3: CAGQAAIYGYTF. Written as DNA, the CDR3 is TGTGCCGGACAGGCGGCTATCTATGGCTACACCTTC.

This clonotype has at least ten counts. J is TRBJ2-5 and V is TRBV7-9, with unresolved D. The V and J ends lost 3 bases and 2 bases respectively, with 10 bases between them. The CDR3 is 14 amino acids. In germline, CDR1 is SEHNR, CDR2 FQNEAQ (reference sequence). CDR3 residues: CASSFLVVQETQYF. The CDR3 bases are TGTGCCAGCAGCTTCTTGGTCGTTCAAGAGACCCAGTACTTC.

On this clonotype: One end of the junction does not line up with germline, which may come from a read error. The rearrangement links TRBV7-2 to TRBJ2-5; D unresolved. This CDR3 contains 12 residues. Germline CDR1 reads SGHTA; CDR2 reads FQGNSA. The CDR3 DNA reads TGTGCCAGCAGCTTAGCGAAAAGACCACCGTTCTTC. Translation: CASSLAKRPPFF.

This clonotype was counted between two and nine times. This chain links TRBV11-2 with TRBJ2-1; 7 bases map to TRBD1. The CDR3 covers 15 residues. After removal of 3 bases from V and 9 bases from J, the junction contained 11 bases not matched to a gene. In germline, CDR1 is SGHAT, CDR2 FQNNGV. In DNA form, the CDR3 reads TGTGCCAGCAGCTTTGACAGGGTCGACTCGAGTGAGCAGTTCTTC. It is translated as CASSFDRVDSSEQFF. The whole variable domain, remainder taken from reference TRBV11-2 and TRBJ2-1, is EAGVAQSPRYKIIEKRQSVAFWCNPISGHATLYWYQQILGQGPKLLIQFQNNGVVDDSQLPKDRFSAERLKGVDSTLKIQPAKLEDSAVYLCASSFDRVDSSEQFFGPGTRLTVL.

This clonotype was seen at least ten times. This sequence joins TRBV14 and TRBJ2-1; 8 bases map to TRBD2. Germline loops: CDR1 SGHDN, CDR2 FVKESK. J lost 7 bases, V lost 4 bases, and 6 bases had no gene match. The CDR3 has 14 residues. The CDR3 loop reads CASSPGLVGNEQFF. CDR3 DNA sequence: TGTGCCAGCAGCCCGGGACTAGTTGGAAATGAGCAGTTCTTC. The full variable domain, with the rest looked up from reference TRBV14 and TRBJ2-1, is EAGVTQFPSHSVIEKGQTVTLRCDPISGHDNLYWYRRVMGKEIKFLLHFVKESKQDESGMPNNRFLAERTGGTYSTLKVQPAELEDSGVYFCASSPGLVGNEQFFGPGTRLTVL.

This clonotype was detected a few times. The chain couples TRBV29-1 to TRBJ1-1; a possible D gene is TRBD1 (5 bases). V was pared by 6 bases and J by 3 bases, with 14 bases between. Germline lookup yields CDR1 SQVTM and CDR2 ANQGSEA. The CDR3 is 13 residues long. The CDR3 bases are TGCAGCGTGGCCGGGGGGGAACACACTGAAGCTTTCTTT. It specifies CSVAGGEHTEAFF.

The sample holds a few counts of this clonotype. The chain recombines TRBV12-3 or TRBV12-4 with TRBJ1-4; 9 positions agree with TRBD1. The J segment lost 2 bases and the V segment lost 8 bases, leaving 9 bases of the junction unmatched. The CDR3 contains 16 residues. The CDR3 loop reads CASGPGTGYTNEKLFF. DNA of the CDR3: TGTGCCAGCGGCCCCGGGACAGGGTACACTAATGAAAAACTGTTTTTT.

A note on this clonotype: An end of the junction does not agree with germline; a read error may underlie this. The gene calls are TRBV7-2 and TRBJ2-5; possible D gene TRBD1, 6 bases. The J call may not be correct, given that the DNA end is closer to TRBJ2-1. The CDR3 loop spans 16 amino acids. Germline V gene sequence: CDR1 SGHTA, CDR2 FQGNSA. The CDR3 sequence: CASSTRQEARDNEQFF. The CDR3 DNA reads as TGTGCTAGCAGCACTAGACAGGAGGCCCGAGACAATGAGCAGTTCTTC.

This chain connects TRBV6-4 to TRBJ1-5, with 9 bases that match TRBD1. Trimming removed 5 bases from V and 6 bases from J; junction bases left unmatched: 8. CDR1 MRHNA and CDR2 SNTAGT come from the germline V gene. CDR3 length: 15 amino acids. The CDR3 spells CASSSGTGQGQPQHF. The CDR3 DNA reads as TGTGCCAGCAGTTCCGGGACAGGGCAGGGTCAGCCCCAGCATTTT.

The chain links TRBV18 to TRBJ1-2; no firm D call. Germline CDR1 reads KGHSH; CDR2 reads LQKENI. Trimming took off 6 bases at V and 7 bases at J, with 15 bases between the two ends. CDR3 length: 13 residues. CDR3 loop: CASSPIHESGYTF. In nucleotides, the CDR3 is TGTGCCAGCTCGCCTATACACGAGAGTGGCTACACCTTC.

This clonotype was counted only a few times. V and J are TRBV2 and TRBJ2-5; D might be TRBD2 (6 bases). The V end lost 6 bases, the J end lost 1 base, and 18 bases lay between the germline ends. CDR3 size: 16 residues. Per the germline V gene, CDR1 is SNHLY and CDR2 is FYNNEI. The CDR3 DNA sequence: TGTGCCAGCAGGCCGGGACTGGGCTGTTTCCAAGAGACCCAGTACTTC. Its translation is CASRPGLGCFQETQYF.

V and J are TRBV29-1 and TRBJ2-7; the D is unclear. The germline gives CDR1 SQVTM, CDR2 ANQGSEA. The CDR3 runs 10 residues. V gave up 7 bases and J gave up 9 bases, with 13 bases separating them. In nucleotides, the CDR3 is TGCAGCGCCCAAGCCCTTTGGCAGTACTTC. Its translation: CSAQALWQYF.

This clonotype has more than one count but fewer than ten. This chain's CDR3 is CAITRNHPTGGSTDTQYF. The CDR3 bases are TGTGCCATCACCAGGAATCACCCAACTGGGGGCAGCACAGATACGCAGTATTTT. The chain joins TRBV10-3 to TRBJ2-3; TRBD1 is a possible D gene (6 bases). Germline CDR1 and CDR2: ENHRY and SYGVKD. The CDR3 length is 18 residues. The germline V and J ends were trimmed by 7 bases and 0 bases, with 23 bases remaining between them.

V gene TRBV18 combines with J gene TRBJ2-1, with 9 positions matching TRBD1. The J call is doubtful: the DNA matches TRBJ2-7 better. The CDR3 sequence is 15 residues long. Germline CDR1 reads KGHSH; CDR2 reads LQKENI. CDR3 loop: CASSPGTGSLYEQYF. DNA for the CDR3: TGTGCCAGCTCACCCGGGACAGGGAGCTTGTACGAGCAGTACTTC.

There are a few counts of this clonotype. V is TRBV20-1 and J is TRBJ2-7; D not resolved. Germline V gives CDR1 DFQATT, CDR2 SNEGSKA (reference sequence). The CDR3 runs 12 residues. CDR3 nucleotides: TGCACCGCTTCAGTCCTGACCTACGAGCAGTACTTC. It specifies CTASVLTYEQYF.

CDR3 in DNA: TGTGCCATCAGCACTAGCGGGGGCCACGAGCAGTACTTC. Translation: CAISTSGGHEQYF. The chain couples TRBV10-3 to TRBJ2-7; 11 bases map to TRBD2. The CDR3 runs to 13 residues. V gave up 6 bases and J gave up 5 bases; unmatched junction bases: 3. CDR1 and CDR2 from the germline V gene are ENHRY and SYGVKD.

This clonotype occurred a few times. The rearrangement links TRBV12-3 or TRBV12-4 to TRBJ1-2; 11 bases line up with TRBD1. This CDR3 contains 16 residues. The ends lost 5 bases at V and 8 bases at J; junction bases unmatched: 13. CDR3 region: CASSPRTGGLSKGYTF. For the CDR3, the DNA is TGTGCCAGCAGTCCGCGGACAGGGGGCTTGTCGAAGGGCTACACCTTC.

This clonotype was seen repeatedly, ten times or more. This chain connects TRBV10-3 to TRBJ2-3; no clear D gene. Germline CDR1 is ENHRY and CDR2 is SYGVKD. V lost 3 bases and J 8 bases, leaving 12 bases between the germline ends. The length of the CDR3 is 13 residues. In DNA form, the CDR3 reads TGTGCCATCAGTGACCCGAAATTTTTTACGCAGTATTTT. Translation: CAISDPKFFTQYF.

Notes on this clonotype: Without the conserved terminal phenylalanine or tryptophan, this CDR3 likely stems from a read error. CDR3 region: CASSPQGGTKNIQYL. In DNA form, the CDR3 reads TGTGCCAGCTCTCCTCAGGGAGGAACCAAAAACATTCAGTACCTC. The V call is TRBV18, the J call TRBJ2-4; a possible D gene is TRBD2 (6 bases). V was shortened by 6 bases and J by 2 bases, with 14 bases between the two germline ends. CDR3 length equals 15 residues. Germline CDR1 and CDR2: KGHSH and LQKENI.

This clonotype was detected only a few times. This chain joins TRBV5-1 and TRBJ1-2, with TRBD1 identical over 9 bases. This CDR3 is 17 amino acids long. CDR1 is SGHRS and CDR2 is YFSETQ in the germline V gene. The junction had 16 bases not matched to a gene; V was cut back by 2 bases and J by 8 bases. The CDR3 loop is CASSLQGALRVEQGYTF. CDR3 sequence (DNA): TGCGCCAGCAGCTTACAGGGGGCGCTAAGGGTTGAGCAAGGCTACACCTTC.

This clonotype was seen only a few times. The rearrangement links TRBV10-3 to TRBJ2-4; D is tentatively TRBD1 or TRBD2 (5 bases each). CDR3 size: 18 residues. Per the germline V gene, CDR1 is ENHRY and CDR2 is SYGVKD. The germline V and J ends were trimmed by 2 bases and 1 base, with 18 bases remaining between them. Here the CDR3 reads CAISERGPRDTAKNIQYF. The CDR3 DNA sequence: TGTGCCATCAGTGAGCGGGGACCGAGGGATACGGCCAAAAACATTCAGTACTTC.

The chain combines TRBV12-5 with TRBJ2-7; maybe TRBD2 (5 bases). The CDR3 has 16 amino acids. Trimming took off 2 bases at V and 6 bases at J, with 20 bases between the two ends. The germline gives CDR1 LGHNT, CDR2 FRNRAP. CDR3 residues: CASGLPCQTKACEQYF. In DNA form, the CDR3 reads TGTGCTAGTGGTTTGCCCTGTCAGACTAAAGCTTGCGAGCAGTACTTC.

The chain has TRBV29-1 and TRBJ1-1; TRBD1 matches 9 bases. This CDR3 comprises 13 residues. V gave up 7 bases and J gave up 1 base; unmatched junction bases: 4. The germline gives CDR1 SQVTM, CDR2 ANQGSEA. CDR3 region: CSGHRGPNTEAFF. Here the CDR3 DNA reads TGCAGCGGACACAGGGGGCCGAACACTGAAGCTTTCTTT.

This clonotype was seen only a few times. CDR3 sequence: CASSSIRGVQETQYF. The DNA for the CDR3 is TGTGCCAGCAGCTCAATCCGCGGGGTCCAAGAGACCCAGTACTTC. The rearrangement joins TRBV7-9 to TRBJ2-5; TRBD2 might be the D (6 bases). Germline CDR1 is SEHNR and CDR2 is FQNEAQ (reference sequence). V was shortened by 4 bases and J by 1 base, with 13 bases between the two germline ends. This CDR3 comprises 15 residues.

The chain uses TRBV7-2 and TRBJ1-2; unclear D gene. Trimming removed 1 base from V and 7 bases from J, with 19 bases in between. The CDR3 is 16 amino acids. CDR1 SGHTA and CDR2 FQGNSA come from the germline V gene. The CDR3 DNA is TGTGCCAGCAGCTTAGATTGGGATGGCGGATCTGGTGGCTACACCTTC. Translating gives CASSLDWDGGSGGYTF.